This T cell receptor beta chain was profiled in a study of Graves' ophthalmopathy and Graves' hyperthyroidism listed by TCRdb under 2018. A note on the overall study: Peripheral blood was collected before any treatment was given, at the time of initial diagnosis. The study used TCR beta repertoire signatures to distinguish Graves' ophthalmopathy from Graves' hyperthyroidism and to predict progression to ophthalmopathy. In total, approximately 130 blood samples were TCR-sequenced: approximately 42 ophthalmopathy, approximately 75 hyperthyroidism and 17 hyperthyroidism-to-ophthalmopathy patients. A discovery set of about 99 patients (43 ophthalmopathy, just over 55 stable hyperthyroidism) was enrolled to explore V-J signatures distinguishing ophthalmopathy from hyperthyroidism. An independent validation cohort comprised under 20 hyperthyroidism patients and 17 patients who later progressed from hyperthyroidism to ophthalmopathy. In about six hyperthyroidism patients, the T-cell repertoires found in thyroid tissue were compared with those found in blood. Following sampling, methimazole starting at 30 mg daily was administered to hyperthyroidism patients, and high-dose intravenous methylprednisolone was administered to ophthalmopathy patients. The study at large found these results: Most of the expanded thyroid clonotypes with a frequency above 0.001 were also detected in blood, and it was suggested that the thyroid immune response may be reflected by blood repertoires. In validation, the model predicted ophthalmopathy progression with about 70% sensitivity and approximately 75% specificity; approximately 12 predicted patients were CT-confirmed with GO in a median of approximately six months. The 13-signature model separated ophthalmopathy from stable hyperthyroidism with 87.88% sensitivity and around 81% specificity in cross-validation, and 80%/75% in the test set. Sample size was not predetermined statistically, and investigators were not blinded to group allocation.

This clonotype was picked up many times. The antigen it binds to is not known. Within one base of it there is no much larger clone, and no base qualities were kept. Its CDR3 holds 15 amino acids, cysteine through phenylalanine. The only DNA kept is the CDR3, 45 bases in frame from the first base. Trimming leaves V shorter by 5 bases and J shorter by 8 bases, with the junction holding 6 bases beyond the gene matches. CDR1 is given as MNHNS and CDR2 as SASEGT, both from the germline V gene. Stable hyperthyroidism was defined as no progression to ophthalmopathy within 18 months of follow-up. The hyperthyroidism patients were 18 to 65 years old and newly diagnosed, with a disease duration of less than 2 months. Anyone with other autoimmune diseases, uncontrolled infections, pregnancy or lactation was excluded from the study. Clinical symptoms, serum thyroxine, TRAb, thyroid ultrasound and orbital computed tomography formed the basis of the diagnosis. Using Ficoll-Paque density gradient centrifugation, PBMCs were isolated from 10 ml of fresh peripheral blood. Trizol reagent was used to extract the total RNA, and its quality was then checked on an Agilent 2100 Bioanalyzer.

For repertoire sequencing, TCR beta CDR3 regions were amplified from RNA transcripts. The first round of RT-PCR was done with HTBI primers and the Qiagen OneStep RT-PCR kit, and was followed by a second round of multiplex PCR, then size selection and purification. Libraries were sequenced paired-end with 100 bp reads on an Illumina HiSeq2000. The original pipeline was this. SOAPnuke was used to process the reads, throwing out any read that had adapters, had uncalled bases, had a mean Phred below 15, or lacked an exact constant-primer or identifier match. COPE v1.2.5 was used to merge high-quality paired reads. Each unique nucleotide sequence was treated as a clonotype, and MiTCR v1.1 was used to align the clonotypes to the IMGT TRB V, D and J references. The analysis was limited to V-J combinations with a frequency above 0.0001, which together covered 99% to 99.2% of repertoires. A TCR clonal expansion and chaos score per V-J combination was defined as the ratio of F50 clonal expansion to chaos observed in the TCRdist matrix. Welch's t-statistics and random forest were used to reduce the features to roughly 14 V-J combinations, which were then used as input to a naive Bayes classifier. The similarity between thyroid and blood repertoires was quantified using the Morisita-Horn index. Starting from the raw public reads, TCRdb applied fastp trimming at Q25, assembled clones with MiXCR and retained in-frame beta chains. CDR3 protein sequences are deduplicated, and each keeps its most common genes and DNA. TCRdb's processing, not the authors' own work, is the source of the V and J calls. Across this sample there are roughly 350,000 distinct CDR3 sequences, with about a sixth seen only once. The ten largest make up roughly 2.3% of the sample.

The sequence is built from TRBV6-1 and TRBJ2-3, and TRBD2 aligns with 14 junction nucleotides. Sequenced input: peripheral blood. This clonotype was sampled from an adult woman with stable Graves' hyperthyroidism. The CDR3 loop reads CASSPGLAGDGTQYF. The nucleotides read TGTGCCAGCAGTCCGGGACTAGCGGGAGATGGTACGCAGTATTTT.